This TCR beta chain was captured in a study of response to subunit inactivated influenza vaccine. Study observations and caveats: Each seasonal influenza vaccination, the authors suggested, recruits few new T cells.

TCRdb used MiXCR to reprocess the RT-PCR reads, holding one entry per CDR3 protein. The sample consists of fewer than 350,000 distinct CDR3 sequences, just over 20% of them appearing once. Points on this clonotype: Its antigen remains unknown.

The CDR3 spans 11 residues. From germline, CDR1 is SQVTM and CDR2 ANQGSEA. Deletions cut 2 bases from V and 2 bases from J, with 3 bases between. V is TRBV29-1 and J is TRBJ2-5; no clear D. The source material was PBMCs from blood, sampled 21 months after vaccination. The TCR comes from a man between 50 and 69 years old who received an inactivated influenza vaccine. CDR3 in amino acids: CSVERQETQYF. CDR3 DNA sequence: TGCAGCGTTGAACGGCAAGAGACCCAGTACTTC.